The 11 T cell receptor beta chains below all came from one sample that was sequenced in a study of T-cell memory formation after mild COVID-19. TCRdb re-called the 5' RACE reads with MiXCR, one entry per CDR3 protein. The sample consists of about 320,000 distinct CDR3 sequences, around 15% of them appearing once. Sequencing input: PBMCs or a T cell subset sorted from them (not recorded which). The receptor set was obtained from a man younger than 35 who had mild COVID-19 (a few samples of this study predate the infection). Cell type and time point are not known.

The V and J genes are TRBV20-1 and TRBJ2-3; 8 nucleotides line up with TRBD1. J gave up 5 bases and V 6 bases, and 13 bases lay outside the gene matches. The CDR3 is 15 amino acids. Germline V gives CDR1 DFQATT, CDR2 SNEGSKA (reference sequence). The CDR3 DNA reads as TGCAGTGCGCGGGGACAGGCAGTTCGGGGAGATACGCAGTATTTT. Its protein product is CSARGQAVRGDTQYF.

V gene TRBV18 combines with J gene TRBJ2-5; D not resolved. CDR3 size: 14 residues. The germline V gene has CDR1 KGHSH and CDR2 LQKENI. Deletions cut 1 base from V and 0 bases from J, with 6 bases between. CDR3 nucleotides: TGTGCCAGCTCACCACAAGGTTACCAAGAGACCCAGTACTTC. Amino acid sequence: CASSPQGYQETQYF. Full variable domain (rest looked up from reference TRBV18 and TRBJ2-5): NAGVMQNPRHLVRRRGQEARLRCSPMKGHSHVYWYRQLPEEGLKFMVYLQKENIIDESGMPKERFSAEFPKEGPSILRIQQVVRGDSAAYFCASSPQGYQETQYFGPGTRLLVL.

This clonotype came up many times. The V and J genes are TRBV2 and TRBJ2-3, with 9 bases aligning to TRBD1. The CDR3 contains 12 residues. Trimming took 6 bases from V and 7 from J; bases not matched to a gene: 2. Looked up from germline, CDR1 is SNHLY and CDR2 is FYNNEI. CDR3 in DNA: TGTGCCAGCAGCGACAGGGGGTATACGCAGTATTTT. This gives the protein CASSDRGYTQYF.

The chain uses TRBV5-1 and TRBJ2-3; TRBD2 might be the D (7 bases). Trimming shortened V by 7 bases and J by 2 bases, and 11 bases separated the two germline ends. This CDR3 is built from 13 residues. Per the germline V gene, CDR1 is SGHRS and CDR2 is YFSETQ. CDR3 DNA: TGCGCCAGCCGGGGGGCCTTCACAGATACGCAGTATTTT. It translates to CASRGAFTDTQYF.

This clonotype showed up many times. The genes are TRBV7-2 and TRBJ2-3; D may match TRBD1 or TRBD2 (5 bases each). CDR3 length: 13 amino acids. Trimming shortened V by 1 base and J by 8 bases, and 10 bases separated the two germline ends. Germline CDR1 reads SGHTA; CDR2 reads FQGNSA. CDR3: CASSLEKGSTQYF. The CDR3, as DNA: TGTGCCAGCAGCTTAGAGAAGGGGAGTACGCAGTATTTT.

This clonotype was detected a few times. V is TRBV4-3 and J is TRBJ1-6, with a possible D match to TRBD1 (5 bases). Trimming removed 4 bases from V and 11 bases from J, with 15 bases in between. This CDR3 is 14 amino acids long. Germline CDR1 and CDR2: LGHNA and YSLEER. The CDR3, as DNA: TGCGCCAGCAGCCCCGAACAGGCCTGGACACCCCTCCACTTT. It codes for CASSPEQAWTPLHF.

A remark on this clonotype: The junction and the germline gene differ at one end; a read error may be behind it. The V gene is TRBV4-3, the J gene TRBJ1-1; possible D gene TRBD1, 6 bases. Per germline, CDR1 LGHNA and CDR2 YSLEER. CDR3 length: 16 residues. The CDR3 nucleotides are TGCGCCAGCAGCGAAGACAGGCATCGCGTGAACACTGAAGCTTTCTTT. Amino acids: CASSEDRHRVNTEAFF.

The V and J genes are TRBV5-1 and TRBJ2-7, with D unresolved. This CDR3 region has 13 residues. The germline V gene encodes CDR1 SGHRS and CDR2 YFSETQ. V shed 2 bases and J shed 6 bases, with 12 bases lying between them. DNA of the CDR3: TGCGCCAGCAGCTTCTCGCCCTCAGGCGAGCAGTACTTC. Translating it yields CASSFSPSGEQYF.

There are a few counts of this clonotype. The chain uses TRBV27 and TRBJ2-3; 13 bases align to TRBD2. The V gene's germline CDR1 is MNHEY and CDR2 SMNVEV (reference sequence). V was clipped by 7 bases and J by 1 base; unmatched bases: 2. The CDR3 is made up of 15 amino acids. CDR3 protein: CASTGLAGRTDTQYF. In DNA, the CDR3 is TGTGCCAGCACGGGACTAGCGGGGCGCACAGATACGCAGTATTTT.

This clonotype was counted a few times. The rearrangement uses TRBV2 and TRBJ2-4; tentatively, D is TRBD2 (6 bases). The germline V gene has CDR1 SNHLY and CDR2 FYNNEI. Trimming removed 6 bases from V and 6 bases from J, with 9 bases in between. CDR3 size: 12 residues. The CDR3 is CASRGLPNIQYF. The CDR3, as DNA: TGTGCCAGCAGAGGACTACCAAACATTCAGTACTTC.

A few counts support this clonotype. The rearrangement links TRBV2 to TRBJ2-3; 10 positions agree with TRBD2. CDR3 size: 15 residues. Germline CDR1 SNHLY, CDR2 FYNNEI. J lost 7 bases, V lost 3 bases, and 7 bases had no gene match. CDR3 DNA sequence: TGTGCCAGCAGTGATGATAGCGGGGGGTCCAATACGCAGTATTTT. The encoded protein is CASSDDSGGSNTQYF.